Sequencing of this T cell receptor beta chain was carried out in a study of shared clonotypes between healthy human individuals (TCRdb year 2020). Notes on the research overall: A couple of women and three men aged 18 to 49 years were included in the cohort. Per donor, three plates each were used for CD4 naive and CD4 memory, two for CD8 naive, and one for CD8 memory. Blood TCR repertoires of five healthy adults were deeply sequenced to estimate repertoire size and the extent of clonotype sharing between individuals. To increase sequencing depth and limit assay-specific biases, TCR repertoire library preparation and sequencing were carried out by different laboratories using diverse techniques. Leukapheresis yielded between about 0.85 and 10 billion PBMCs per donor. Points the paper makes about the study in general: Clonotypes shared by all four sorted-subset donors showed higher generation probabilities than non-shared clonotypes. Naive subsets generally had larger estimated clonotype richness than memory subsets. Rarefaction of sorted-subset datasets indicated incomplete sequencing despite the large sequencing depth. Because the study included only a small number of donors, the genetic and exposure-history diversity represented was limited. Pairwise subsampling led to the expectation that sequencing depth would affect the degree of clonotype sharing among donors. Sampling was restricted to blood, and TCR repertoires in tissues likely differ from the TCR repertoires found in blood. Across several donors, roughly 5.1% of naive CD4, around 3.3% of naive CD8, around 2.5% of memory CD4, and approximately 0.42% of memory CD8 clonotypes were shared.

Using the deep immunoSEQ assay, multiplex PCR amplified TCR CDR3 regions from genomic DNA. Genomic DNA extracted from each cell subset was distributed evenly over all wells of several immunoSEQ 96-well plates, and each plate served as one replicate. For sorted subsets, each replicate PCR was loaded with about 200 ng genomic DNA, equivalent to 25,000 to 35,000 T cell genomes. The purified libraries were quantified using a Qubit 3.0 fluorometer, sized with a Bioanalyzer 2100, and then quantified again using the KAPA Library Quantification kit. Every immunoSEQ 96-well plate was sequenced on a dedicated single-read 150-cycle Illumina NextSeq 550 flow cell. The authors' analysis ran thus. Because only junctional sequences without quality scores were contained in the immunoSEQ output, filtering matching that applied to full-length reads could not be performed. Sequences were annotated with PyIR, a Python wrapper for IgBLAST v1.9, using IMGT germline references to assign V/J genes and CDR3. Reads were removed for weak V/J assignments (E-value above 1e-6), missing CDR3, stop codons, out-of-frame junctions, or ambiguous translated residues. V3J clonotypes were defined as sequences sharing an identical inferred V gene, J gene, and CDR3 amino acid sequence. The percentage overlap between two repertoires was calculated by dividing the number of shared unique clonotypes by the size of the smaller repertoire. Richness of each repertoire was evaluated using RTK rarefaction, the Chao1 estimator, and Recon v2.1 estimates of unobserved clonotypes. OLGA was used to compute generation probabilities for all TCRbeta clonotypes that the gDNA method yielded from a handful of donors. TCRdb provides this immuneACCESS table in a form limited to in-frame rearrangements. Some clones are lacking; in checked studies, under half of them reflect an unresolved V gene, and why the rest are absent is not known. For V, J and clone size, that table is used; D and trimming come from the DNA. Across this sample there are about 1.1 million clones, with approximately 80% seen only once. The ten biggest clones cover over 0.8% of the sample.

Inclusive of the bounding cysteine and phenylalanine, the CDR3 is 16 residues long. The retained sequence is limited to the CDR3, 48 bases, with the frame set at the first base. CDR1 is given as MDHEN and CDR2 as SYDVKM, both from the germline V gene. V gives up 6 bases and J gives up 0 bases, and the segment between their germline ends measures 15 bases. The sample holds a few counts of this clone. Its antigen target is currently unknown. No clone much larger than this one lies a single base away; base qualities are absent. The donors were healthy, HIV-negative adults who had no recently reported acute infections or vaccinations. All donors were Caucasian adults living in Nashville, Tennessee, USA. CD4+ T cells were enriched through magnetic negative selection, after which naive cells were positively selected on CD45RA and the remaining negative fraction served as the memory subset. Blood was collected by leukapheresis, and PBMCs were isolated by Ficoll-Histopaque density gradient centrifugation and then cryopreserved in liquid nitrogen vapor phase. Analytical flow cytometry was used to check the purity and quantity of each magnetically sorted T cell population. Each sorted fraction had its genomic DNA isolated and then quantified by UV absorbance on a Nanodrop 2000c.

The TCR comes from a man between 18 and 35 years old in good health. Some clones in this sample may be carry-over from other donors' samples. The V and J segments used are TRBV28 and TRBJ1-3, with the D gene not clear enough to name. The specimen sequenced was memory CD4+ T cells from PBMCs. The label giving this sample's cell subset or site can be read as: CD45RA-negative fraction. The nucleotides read TGTGCCAGCAGGCCCGCGGGAGGGTTCTCTGGAAACACCATATATTTT. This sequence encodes CASRPAGGFSGNTIYF.